The T cell receptor beta chain under discussion was sequenced for a study of cytomegalovirus exposure and HLA in healthy donors. Per germline, CDR1 SEHNR and CDR2 FQNEAQ (reference sequence). The V gene end was trimmed by 5 bases and the J gene end by 0 bases; junction bases not matched to a gene: 11. The CDR3 is made up of 19 amino acids. The primer mix had 60 Vbeta and 13 Jbeta primers. Here immunoSEQ multiplex PCR was the method, and the copy in TCRdb shows in-frame clones only, minus some. The sample consists of approximately 190,000 clones, about 85% of them appearing once. The V call is TRBV7-9, the J call TRBJ1-6; 9 nucleotides align to TRBD1. Sequenced: PBMCs. The origin of this receptor is a man in his fifties or sixties in good health and CMV-seronegative. The CDR3 sequence: CASSTDRGVPSSYNSPLHF. CDR3 coding DNA: TGTGCCAGCAGCACGGACAGGGGAGTTCCGAGCTCCTATAATTCACCCCTCCACTTT.